The rows below give T cell receptor beta chains drawn from one sample of a study of blood T cell repertoires in COVID-19. Repertoires were generated with immunoSEQ multiplex PCR, while TCRdb's copy carries only in-frame clones and drops some. This sample has more than 250,000 clones, with about four fifths found just once. The material sequenced was peripheral blood. These TCRs come from a woman aged 45-65 years with acute or convalescent COVID-19. The CDR3 runs from the conserved cysteine through the conserved F or W. A D gene is named only where the DNA matches it firmly. Where a row states a size, it is once, few, many or the class of an expanded clone; other rows omit it.

clone_size	v_call	d_call	j_call	cdr3_nt	cdr3_aa
-	TRBV24-1	-	TRBJ2-1	TGTGCCACCAGTGATCCCGGGGGTCCGGGGAATGAGCAGTTCTTC	CATSDPGGPGNEQFF
-	TRBV6-5	-	TRBJ1-2	TGTGCCAGCAGCCTTGGACAACTTGCCTATGGCTACACCTTC	CASSLGQLAYGYTF
-	TRBV9	-	TRBJ1-4	TGTGCCAGCACCCTATTTGGAGGCCCAAATGAAAAACTGTTTTTT	CASTLFGGPNEKLFF
-	TRBV5-1	-	TRBJ1-1	TGCGCCAGCAGCGTTAGTCACACTGAAGCTTTCTTT	CASSVSHTEAFF
-	TRBV5-1	-	TRBJ1-3	TGCGCCAGCAGACCTGGGACAAACTCTGGAAACACCATATATTTT	CASRPGTNSGNTIYF
-	TRBV7-2	-	TRBJ1-2	TGTGCCAGCAGCTTATTGACAGACAGCGATGGCTACACCTTC	CASSLLTDSDGYTF
-	TRBV4-1	-	TRBJ2-2	TGCGCCAGCAGCCAATTCAGGAACACCGGGGAGCTGTTTTTT	CASSQFRNTGELFF
-	TRBV5-1	TRBD2	TRBJ2-2	TGCGCCAGCACTCCAGGACTAGCGGGAGAGGGGGAGCTGTTTTTT	CASTPGLAGEGELFF
-	TRBV18	-	TRBJ1-2	TGTGCCAGCTCACCCACGGCGGAAGGCTACACCTTC	CASSPTAEGYTF
-	TRBV5-6	TRBD1	TRBJ1-2	TGTGCCAGCAGCTACGGACAGGGAAGCTATGGCTACACCTTC	CASSYGQGSYGYTF
few	TRBV7-9	TRBD1	TRBJ2-7	TGTGCCAGCAGCTCCTCAACAGACAGGGGCAACGAGCAGTACTTC	CASSSSTDRGNEQYF
few	TRBV5-8	TRBD1	TRBJ2-2	TGTGCCAGCAGCTTGCTAGGACAGGGGTATGGCGGGGAGCTGTTTTTT	CASSLLGQGYGGELFF
-	TRBV11-2	TRBD1	TRBJ2-2	TGTGCCAGCAGCAAACAGGGGGCAAACACCGGGGAGCTGTTTTTT	CASSKQGANTGELFF
-	TRBV7-9	-	TRBJ2-3	TGTGCCAGCAGCCTTCAGGGCGATACGCAGTATTTT	CASSLQGDTQYF
-	TRBV7-9	-	TRBJ2-7	TGTGCCAGCAGCTTTTCACAGGGTAGACGGAACTCCTACGAGCAGTACTTC	CASSFSQGRRNSYEQYF
-	TRBV6-2/TRBV6-3	TRBD2	TRBJ2-1	TGTGCCAGCAGTTACGATTCTAGCGGTTACAATGAGCAGTTCTTC	CASSYDSSGYNEQFF
-	TRBV6-1	-	TRBJ1-2	TGTGCCAGCAGTGAGGCCTATGGCTACACCTTC	CASSEAYGYTF
-	TRBV10-2	TRBD1	TRBJ1-2	TGCGCCAGCAGTGCGGGACAGCCTGCTATCTATGGCTACACCTTC	CASSAGQPAIYGYTF
-	TRBV10-1	-	TRBJ2-1	TGCGCCAGCAGTGAGTCGAACGAAGGGGGAAATGAGCAGTTCTTC	CASSESNEGGNEQFF
once	TRBV3-1/TRBV3-2	-	TRBJ1-1	TGTGCCAGCAGCCCCGTCGGGAACACTGAAGCTTTCTTT	CASSPVGNTEAFF
-	TRBV7-2	TRBD1	TRBJ2-1	TGTGCCAGCAGCTTAACCCAGGGGGCAGGAAATGAGCAGTTCTTC	CASSLTQGAGNEQFF
-	TRBV7-9	-	TRBJ1-1	TGTGCCAGCAGCTTAGTAGTGGGGGATCCGGGGAGGACTGAAGCTTTCTTT	CASSLVVGDPGRTEAFF
once	TRBV6-4	-	TRBJ1-5	TGTGCCAGCAGCCTGACACTTGATCAGCCCCAGCATTTT	CASSLTLDQPQHF
-	TRBV11-2	-	TRBJ1-3	TGTGCCAGCAGCTTAGTAACGGGTGGTGGGTCTGGAAACACCATATATTTT	CASSLVTGGGSGNTIYF
-	TRBV18	TRBD1	TRBJ2-1	TGTGCCAGCTCACCCCGGACAGGCGGGTACAATGAGCAGTTCTTC	CASSPRTGGYNEQFF
-	TRBV2	TRBD2	TRBJ2-2	TGTGCCAGCAGTGGGACTAGCGGGGGGGCCGGAACCGGGGAGCTGTTTTTT	CASSGTSGGAGTGELFF
-	TRBV19	-	TRBJ1-1	TGTGCCAGTAGTCAACAGGGGAACACTGAAGCTTTCTTT	CASSQQGNTEAFF
-	TRBV6-6	-	TRBJ2-7	TGTGCCAGCAGTTACTCGATCTCTAGCAACGAGCAGTACTTC	CASSYSISSNEQYF
-	TRBV11-2	-	TRBJ2-7	TGTGCCAGCAGCTTAGTAAACGAGCAGTACTTC	CASSLVNEQYF
-	TRBV4-1	-	TRBJ1-5	TGCGCCAGCAGCCAAGGTCAGGGAAATCAGCCCCAGCATTTT	CASSQGQGNQPQHF
-	TRBV19	-	TRBJ1-1	TGTGCCAGTAGTATCGGGGGGAGTCTAACTGAAGCTTTCTTT	CASSIGGSLTEAFF
-	TRBV3-1/TRBV3-2	TRBD1	TRBJ2-1	TGTGCCAGCAGTTACACCGGGACAGCCGACAATGAGCAGTTCTTC	CASSYTGTADNEQFF
-	TRBV7-2	TRBD1	TRBJ1-2	TGTGCCAGCAGCACCTGGACAGGGCCGAATGGCTACACCTTC	CASSTWTGPNGYTF
few	TRBV18	-	TRBJ2-5	TGTGCCAGCTCACCAGGGGGAGGAGGAGAGACCCAGTACTTC	CASSPGGGGETQYF
-	TRBV7-2	-	TRBJ1-5	TGTGCCAGCAGCCCACAGGGACGCAATCAGCCCCAGCATTTT	CASSPQGRNQPQHF
-	TRBV4-1	TRBD2	TRBJ2-3	TGCGCCAGCAAAGCGGGGGACACAGATACGCAGTATTTT	CASKAGDTDTQYF